The 15 T cell receptor beta chains below come from one sample, sequenced in a study of lymphopenia after photon versus proton radiotherapy. Using immunoSEQ multiplex PCR, the repertoire was profiled, and TCRdb retains in-frame clones only, with some absent. The sample has about 49,000 clones; around 83% are singletons. This material consisted of peripheral blood, taken from a patient treated with photon-based radiotherapy. Source of these receptors: a man aged 45 to 65 with gastric cancer.

This chain uses TRBV11-2 with TRBJ2-7; TRBD1 agrees at 9 bases. Germline assignment: CDR1 SGHAT and CDR2 FQNNGV. Trimming at V came to 5 bases and at J to 1 base, leaving 15 bases not matched to a gene. CDR3 length equals 18 residues. As DNA, the CDR3 is TGTGCCAGCAGCCAAGGAAGGACAGGGGAACATTTATCCTACGAGCAGTACTTC. Its translation is CASSQGRTGEHLSYEQYF.

The V call is TRBV9, the J call TRBJ1-1, with 11 bases that match TRBD1. The CDR3 contains 14 residues. The V segment lost 5 bases and the J segment 7 bases; nucleotides outside the gene matches: 7. Germline V CDR1 and CDR2: SGDLS, YYNGEE. The CDR3 sequence is CASSSGQGANEAFF. The CDR3 nucleotides are TGTGCCAGCAGTTCCGGACAGGGGGCTAATGAAGCTTTCTTT.

This chain uses TRBV30 with TRBJ1-3; no firm D call. The CDR3 runs to 12 residues. Germline V gene sequence: CDR1 GTSNPN, CDR2 SVGIG (reference sequence). Trimming left V 5 bases short and J 0 bases short, with 5 bases between. The CDR3 spells CAWGVSGNTIYF. In DNA, the CDR3 is TGTGCCTGGGGAGTCTCTGGAAACACCATATATTTT.

This clone was recorded only once. Other nucleotide sequences from this sample produce the same CDR3. V usage is TRBV19 and J usage is TRBJ1-4; 8 bases map to TRBD1. The length of the CDR3 is 13 residues. The junction had 6 bases not matched to a gene; V was cut back by 5 bases and J by 10 bases. Germline V gene data show CDR1 as LNHDA and CDR2 as SQIVND (reference sequence). Here the CDR3 DNA reads TGTGCCAGTAGTGGCACAGGGGGGGGAAAACTGTTTTTT. Protein sequence: CASSGTGGGKLFF.

J is TRBJ1-1 and V is TRBV18; 8 bases fit TRBD1. The CDR3 spans 14 residues. V lost 3 bases and J lost 5; bases outside the gene matches: 5. CDR1 and CDR2 from the germline V gene are KGHSH and LQKENI. The CDR3 here is CASSPQGAGTEAFF. In nucleotides, the CDR3 is TGTGCCAGCTCACCCCAGGGGGCCGGTACTGAAGCTTTCTTT.

The J gene is TRBJ2-3, the V gene TRBV7-2; D call uncertain. The germline gives CDR1 SGHTA, CDR2 FQGNSA. V was clipped by 1 base and J by 0 bases, with 5 bases between them. This CDR3 contains 14 residues. The CDR3 loop is CASSLGLSTDTQYF. The CDR3, as DNA: TGTGCCAGCAGCTTAGGTCTGAGCACAGATACGCAGTATTTT.

The chain uses TRBV27 and TRBJ1-5, with D unresolved. The V gene lost 4 bases and the J gene lost 0 bases, with 10 bases spanning the gap. Germline V gene sequence: CDR1 MNHEY, CDR2 SMNVEV (reference sequence). The CDR3 extends over 15 amino acids. The CDR3 here is CASSSYRNSNQPQHF. CDR3 sequence (DNA): TGTGCCAGCAGTTCCTACAGAAATAGCAATCAGCCCCAGCATTTT.

The chain has TRBV5-5 and TRBJ2-3, with a tentative D call TRBD2 (6 bases). This CDR3 has 16 amino acids. Germline assignment: CDR1 SGHKS and CDR2 YYEKEE (reference sequence). V dropped 4 bases and J dropped 2 bases, with 17 bases sitting between them. The CDR3 bases are TGTGCCAGCAGCCCAGGACTGAGCGGGCTCACAGATACGCAGTATTTT. This gives the protein CASSPGLSGLTDTQYF.

This clone was picked up a small number of times. V usage is TRBV18 and J usage is TRBJ2-5; D remains ambiguous. The CDR3 is made up of 11 amino acids. The germline V gene has CDR1 KGHSH and CDR2 LQKENI. The V gene lost 0 bases and the J gene lost 4 bases, with 0 bases spanning the gap. The CDR3 bases are TGTGCCAGCTCACCACCAGAGACCCAGTACTTC. Residues: CASSPPETQYF.

This chain connects TRBV18 to TRBJ2-7; weak D call: TRBD2 (5 bases). The CDR3 runs 14 residues. The germline V gene encodes CDR1 KGHSH and CDR2 LQKENI. V lost 3 bases and J 2 bases, leaving 11 bases between the germline ends. The chain's CDR3 is CASSPESGTYEQYF. In DNA form, the CDR3 reads TGTGCCAGCTCACCCGAAAGCGGAACCTACGAGCAGTACTTC. Drawing the rest from reference TRBV18 and TRBJ2-7, the complete variable domain is NAGVMQNPRHLVRRRGQEARLRCSPMKGHSHVYWYRQLPEEGLKFMVYLQKENIIDESGMPKERFSAEFPKEGPSILRIQQVVRGDSAAYFCASSPESGTYEQYFGPGTRLTVT.

This clone was counted a few times. This chain uses TRBV7-9 with TRBJ1-3; D is possibly TRBD1 (5 bases). V shed 4 bases and J shed 2 bases, with 9 bases lying between them. CDR3 length equals 14 residues. In germline, CDR1 is SEHNR, CDR2 FQNEAQ (reference sequence). CDR3 bases: TGTGCCAGCAGCTCGGGGACGACTGGAAACACCATATATTTT. Translated, it gives CASSSGTTGNTIYF. The full variable domain, completed using reference TRBV7-9 and TRBJ1-3, is DTGVSQNPRHKITKRGQNVTFRCDPISEHNRLYWYRQTLGQGPEFLTYFQNEAQLEKSRLLSDRFSAERPKGSFSTLEIQRTEQGDSAMYLCASSSGTTGNTIYFGEGSWLTVV.

The chain employs TRBV11-3 and TRBJ2-3, with TRBD2 identical over 8 bases. Germline V gene data show CDR1 as SGHNT and CDR2 as YENEEA. V trimming: 1 base; J trimming: 5 bases; junction bases outside the gene matches: 5. CDR3 length: 15 residues. CDR3 amino acids: CASSLGAGVVDTQYF. The CDR3 coding sequence is TGTGCCAGCAGCTTAGGAGCGGGAGTGGTAGATACGCAGTATTTT.

This clone has more than one count but fewer than ten. V and J are TRBV7-2 and TRBJ1-1; D is undetermined. The CDR3 covers 14 residues. The germline CDR1 and CDR2 sequences are SGHTA and FQGNSA. V was shortened by 1 base and J by 1 base, with 7 bases between the two germline ends. Written as DNA, the CDR3 is TGTGCCAGCAGCTTAGTGCATGGGAACACTGAAGCTTTCTTT. It encodes CASSLVHGNTEAFF.

The V and J genes are TRBV19 and TRBJ1-3; possible D gene TRBD1, 5 bases. This CDR3 contains 13 residues. Trimming stripped 7 bases from V and 4 bases from J, with 11 bases between. Germline V gives CDR1 LNHDA, CDR2 SQIVND (reference sequence). For the CDR3, the DNA is TGTGCCAGTACCCTCCGGGGCGGAAACACCATATATTTT. It translates to CASTLRGGNTIYF. The variable domain in full, with the rest retrieved from reference TRBV19 and TRBJ1-3, is DGGITQSPKYLFRKEGQNVTLSCEQNLNHDAMYWYRQDPGQGLRLIYYSQIVNDFQKGDIAEGYSVSREKKESFPLTVTSAQKNPTAFYLCASTLRGGNTIYFGEGSWLTVV.

The V gene is TRBV5-4, the J gene TRBJ2-7; a weak D match, TRBD1 (6 bases). CDR3 length equals 14 residues. V lost 5 bases to trimming and J lost 6 bases, with 18 bases between them. From germline, CDR1 is SGHNT and CDR2 YYREEE (reference sequence). CDR3 nucleotide sequence: TGTGCCAGCAGGTTTGATGACAGGAACTCCGAGCAGTACTTC. Translated: CASRFDDRNSEQYF.